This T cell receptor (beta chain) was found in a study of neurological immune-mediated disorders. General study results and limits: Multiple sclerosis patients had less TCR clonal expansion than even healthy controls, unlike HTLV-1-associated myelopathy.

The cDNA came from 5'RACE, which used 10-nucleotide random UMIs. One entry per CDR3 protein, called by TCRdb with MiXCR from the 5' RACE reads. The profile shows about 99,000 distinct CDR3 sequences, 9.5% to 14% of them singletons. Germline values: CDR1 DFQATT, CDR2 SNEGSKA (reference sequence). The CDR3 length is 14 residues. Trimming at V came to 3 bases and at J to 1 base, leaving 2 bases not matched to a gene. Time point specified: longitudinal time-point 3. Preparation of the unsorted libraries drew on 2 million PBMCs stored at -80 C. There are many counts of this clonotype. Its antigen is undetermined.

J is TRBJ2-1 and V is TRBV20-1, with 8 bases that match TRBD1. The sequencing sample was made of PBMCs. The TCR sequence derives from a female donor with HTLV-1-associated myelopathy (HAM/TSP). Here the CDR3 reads CSASDRGSYNEQFF. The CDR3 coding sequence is TGCAGTGCTAGTGACAGGGGTTCCTACAATGAGCAGTTCTTC.